The 31 T cell receptor beta chains in this list originate from one sample, sequenced in a study of T cells after yellow fever vaccination. A single record per CDR3 protein comes from TCRdb applying MiXCR to the 5' RACE reads. The sample lists fewer than 350,000 distinct CDR3 sequences, roughly 8.7% occurring once. This specimen was PBMCs, taken on the day of the first yellow fever vaccination. These receptors were collected from a man between 18 and 29 years old who received the YFV17D yellow fever vaccine.

In this sample, this clonotype turned up a few times. This chain links TRBV4-3 with TRBJ2-1; no clear D. The V gene's germline CDR1 is LGHNA and CDR2 YSLEER. This CDR3 is built from 13 residues. Trimming pared 2 bases from V and 3 bases from J, leaving 5 bases between. The DNA of the CDR3 is TGCGCCAGCAGCCAACAGCACTACAATGAGCAGTTCTTC. Its protein is CASSQQHYNEQFF.

The V and J genes are TRBV29-1 and TRBJ2-2; D may be TRBD1 (7 bases). This CDR3 spans 15 amino acids. Between the trimmed V and J ends, which lost 3 bases and 5 bases, there was a span of 16 bases. Germline CDR1 reads SQVTM; CDR2 reads ANQGSEA. CDR3 sequence: CSVDANRGGTGELFF. CDR3 bases: TGCAGCGTTGATGCAAACAGGGGAGGAACCGGGGAGCTGTTTTTT.

Worth noting for this clonotype: A much larger clonotype is one base distant, so this may be a read error. The rearrangement uses TRBV3-1 and TRBJ1-5; possible D gene TRBD1, 5 bases. CDR1 and CDR2 from the germline V gene are LGHDT and YNNKEL (reference sequence). CDR3 length: 14 amino acids. CDR3 in amino acids: CAISQGVNDQPQHF. DNA for the CDR3: TGTGCCATCAGCCAAGGGGTGAACGATCAGCCCCAGCATTTT.

The rearrangement joins TRBV4-1 to TRBJ1-2; 7 bases agree with TRBD1. J lost 2 bases, V lost 2 bases, and 5 bases had no gene match. The CDR3 runs 15 residues. The germline V gene encodes CDR1 MGHRA and CDR2 YSYEKL. The CDR3 bases are TGCGCCAGCAGCCAACAGGGGGTCCCGAACTATGGCTACACCTTC. It yields the protein CASSQQGVPNYGYTF.

This clonotype was seen a handful of times. The chain couples TRBV5-1 to TRBJ2-2; unclear D gene. The ends were cut back, 5 bases at V and 4 bases at J, with 18 bases in the middle. There are 16 residues in the CDR3. Germline V gene sequence: CDR1 SGHRS, CDR2 YFSETQ. The CDR3 spells CASRVERELLTGELFF. CDR3 nucleotides: TGCGCCAGCAGAGTGGAAAGGGAACTACTCACCGGGGAGCTGTTTTTT.

The table lists this clonotype with a few counts. CDR3 nucleotides: TGCAGTGCTGCCAGACAGGGGGCGTTCACTGAAGCTTTCTTT. As protein: CSAARQGAFTEAFF. The V gene is TRBV20-1, the J gene TRBJ1-1; the match to TRBD1 covers 10 bases. The CDR3 totals 14 residues. CDR1 and CDR2 (germline): DFQATT, SNEGSKA (reference sequence). J lost 4 bases, V lost 5 bases, and 7 bases had no gene match.

This clonotype appeared a few times. V gene TRBV15 combines with J gene TRBJ2-5, with TRBD1 as a possible D gene (6 bases). Germline V gives CDR1 LNHNV, CDR2 YYDKDF (reference sequence). CDR3 length: 15 amino acids. Trimming took off 4 bases at V and 5 bases at J, with 17 bases between the two ends. In DNA form, the CDR3 reads TGTGCCACCAGCAACATCAGGGGTGCTCAGGAGACCCAGTACTTC. Its protein product is CATSNIRGAQETQYF. Full variable domain (missing parts from reference TRBV15 and TRBJ2-5): DAMVIQNPRYQVTQFGKPVTLSCSQTLNHNVMYWYQQKSSQAPKLLFHYYDKDFNNEADTPDNFQSRRPNTSFCFLDIRSPGLGDTAMYLCATSNIRGAQETQYFGPGTRLLVL.

This clonotype was seen only a few times. This rearrangement joins TRBV25-1 to TRBJ2-6, with D hard to call. The CDR3 has 16 residues. The V end lost 3 bases, the J end lost 0 bases, and 9 bases lay between the germline ends. Germline V gene lookup returns CDR1 MGHDK and CDR2 SYGVNS. CDR3 nucleotide sequence: TGTGCCAGCAGTGATACCCGTGGCTCTGGGGCCAACGTCCTGACTTTC. It specifies CASSDTRGSGANVLTF.

Only a few counts were recorded for this clonotype. The chain joins TRBV28 to TRBJ1-6; D remains unclear. Per germline, CDR1 MDHEN and CDR2 SYDVKM. V dropped 2 bases and J dropped 5 bases, with 7 bases sitting between them. The CDR3 length is 14 residues. Here the CDR3 DNA reads TGTGCCAGCAGTTTAACGGGCAATAATTCACCCCTCCACTTT. It yields the protein CASSLTGNNSPLHF.

The chain couples TRBV4-2 to TRBJ1-3; D remains unclear. CDR1 is LGHNA and CDR2 is YNFKEQ in the germline V gene. Trimming pared 0 bases from V and 3 bases from J, leaving 12 bases between. The CDR3 length is 16 residues. The CDR3 loop is CASSQDLWGDGNTIYF. In DNA, the CDR3 is TGTGCCAGCAGCCAAGATTTATGGGGAGATGGAAACACCATATATTTT.

This clonotype was counted between two and nine times. The chain links TRBV20-1 to TRBJ1-4, with a weak D call TRBD1 (5 bases). V lost 3 bases to trimming and J lost 3 bases, with 11 bases between them. This CDR3 region has 14 residues. Germline V gene data show CDR1 as DFQATT and CDR2 as SNEGSKA (reference sequence). CDR3 nucleotide sequence: TGCAGTGCTAGTTTCCAGGGATCTAATGAAAAACTGTTTTTT. Translating gives CSASFQGSNEKLFF.

This clonotype was seen only a few times. The chain is built from TRBV7-9 and TRBJ1-4, with D unclear. V lost 5 bases, J lost 7 bases, and 11 bases lay in between. This CDR3 has 13 residues. CDR1 and CDR2 (germline): SEHNR, FQNEAQ (reference sequence). This chain's CDR3 is CASSPGVGEKLFF. CDR3 coding DNA: TGTGCCAGCAGCCCCGGGGTGGGTGAAAAACTGTTTTTT.

V gene TRBV4-1 combines with J gene TRBJ2-4, with TRBD1 matching 9 bases. Germline values: CDR1 MGHRA, CDR2 YSYEKL. Losses at the gene ends were 0 bases for V and 0 bases for J; bases not matched to a gene: 6. The CDR3 sequence is 18 residues long. CDR3 loop: CASSQDSLDRGAKNIQYF. The CDR3 nucleotides read TGCGCCAGCAGCCAAGATTCCCTGGACAGGGGAGCCAAAAACATTCAGTACTTC.

The J gene is TRBJ1-2, the V gene TRBV19; 9 nucleotides match TRBD1. Germline trimming cut 6 bases from V and 8 bases from J; bases unmatched to any gene: 4. The CDR3 is 12 residues long. Germline-derived CDR1 and CDR2 are LNHDA and SQIVND (reference sequence). This chain's CDR3 is CASRKTGGGYTF. CDR3 coding DNA: TGTGCCAGTAGAAAGACAGGGGGAGGCTACACCTTC.

The rearrangement uses TRBV30 and TRBJ1-6; tentatively, D is TRBD1 (6 bases). This CDR3 contains 18 residues. Germline V gene lookup returns CDR1 GTSNPN and CDR2 SVGIG (reference sequence). V was pared by 0 bases and J by 6 bases, with 21 bases between. For the CDR3, the DNA is TGTGCCTGGAGTGTACTCCGGGGACAAGCGGGGGTTAATTCACCCCTCCACTTT. This gives the protein CAWSVLRGQAGVNSPLHF.

This clonotype was observed a handful of times. The chain links TRBV18 to TRBJ1-2, with D tentatively TRBD1 (5 bases). Trimming left V 3 bases short and J 3 bases short, with 17 bases between. Germline-derived CDR1 and CDR2 are KGHSH and LQKENI. CDR3 length equals 16 residues. This CDR3 is CASSPSGKGSDYGYTF. The CDR3 region has the DNA TGTGCCAGCTCACCTAGTGGAAAGGGGTCGGACTATGGCTACACCTTC.

A few counts support this clonotype. The chain uses TRBV28 and TRBJ2-1; 8 bases line up with TRBD2. Germline CDR1 and CDR2: MDHEN and SYDVKM. Unmatched junction bases numbered 12, after V lost 6 bases and J lost 8 bases. The CDR3 length is 15 residues. The CDR3 region is CASSPGGAGKYEQFF. The CDR3 coding sequence is TGTGCCAGCAGCCCCGGGGGGGCGGGGAAGTATGAGCAGTTCTTC.

The CDR3 nucleotides read TGTGCCAGCAGCTCCCGAGACAGCGCTAGCACAGATACGCAGTATTTT. It specifies CASSSRDSASTDTQYF. This chain joins TRBV5-4 and TRBJ2-3, with a weak D call TRBD1 (5 bases). Germline CDR1 SGHNT, CDR2 YYREEE (reference sequence). The CDR3 has 16 amino acids. V dropped 3 bases and J dropped 0 bases, with 14 bases sitting between them.

Many counts were recorded for this clonotype. V gene TRBV5-1 combines with J gene TRBJ2-3; 11 bases are a match to TRBD2. After removal of 4 bases from V and 6 bases from J, the junction contained 7 bases not matched to a gene. Germline-derived CDR1 and CDR2 are SGHRS and YFSETQ. The CDR3 has 15 residues. The CDR3 DNA reads TGCGCCAGCAGCATACTAGCGGGGGTTAAGGATACGCAGTATTTT. Its protein product is CASSILAGVKDTQYF.

The DNA for the CDR3 is TGTGCCAGCAGTCCCTTAGGCAGCGGGGGGTCCTACGAGCAGTACTTC. Its translation: CASSPLGSGGSYEQYF. The chain carries TRBV27 and TRBJ2-7; 9 nucleotides agree with TRBD2. With 5 bases clipped from V and 1 base from J, the junction kept 9 bases outside the gene matches. The CDR3 runs 16 residues. Germline CDR1 MNHEY, CDR2 SMNVEV (reference sequence).

The J gene is TRBJ2-6, the V gene TRBV20-1, with D hard to call. The V end lost 6 bases, the J end lost 4 bases, and 13 bases lay between the germline ends. This CDR3 has 14 residues. CDR1 DFQATT and CDR2 SNEGSKA come from the germline V gene (reference sequence). The CDR3 loop reads CSAIFRAGANVLTF. The CDR3 nucleotides read TGCAGTGCCATTTTTAGGGCCGGGGCCAACGTCCTGACTTTC.

This clonotype was found a few times. The chain couples TRBV6-2 or TRBV6-3 to TRBJ2-1; D is ambiguous. The CDR3 sequence is 13 residues long. Germline values: CDR1 MNHEY, CDR2 SVGEGT. V was cut by 2 bases and J by 4 bases, with 6 bases left in between. In DNA form, the CDR3 reads TGTGCCAGCAGTTACCGGCTTTACAATGAGCAGTTCTTC. Protein: CASSYRLYNEQFF.

CDR3 DNA sequence: TGTGCCAGCAGTCGCAGGGATTCCTACGAGCAGTACTTC. It encodes CASSRRDSYEQYF. The J gene is TRBJ2-7, the V gene TRBV6-1, with D perhaps TRBD1 (5 bases). In germline, CDR1 is MNHNS, CDR2 SASEGT. The CDR3 is 13 residues long. V was trimmed by 5 bases and J by 1 base, leaving 9 bases between them.

The CDR3 DNA is TGTGCCAGCAGCGTAGGAAACAGGGCGAACACTGAAGCTTTCTTT. This sequence encodes CASSVGNRANTEAFF. This chain joins TRBV9 and TRBJ1-1; a possible D gene is TRBD1 (6 bases). V lost 0 bases, J lost 1 base, and 10 bases lay in between. The CDR3 is made up of 15 amino acids. Germline CDR1 reads SGDLS; CDR2 reads YYNGEE.

The chain joins TRBV6-2 or TRBV6-3 to TRBJ1-2, with D unclear. The CDR3 is made up of 12 amino acids. In germline, CDR1 is MNHEY, CDR2 SVGEGT. V was shortened by 9 bases and J by 4 bases, with 12 bases between the two germline ends. The CDR3 is CASSPRSYGYTF. The CDR3 nucleotides are TGTGCCAGTAGTCCACGGAGCTATGGCTACACCTTC.

About this clonotype: Here the CDR3 omits its conserved ending phenylalanine or tryptophan, so a read error is the likely source. The chain links TRBV7-3 to TRBJ2-5; TRBD1 might be the D (5 bases). The ends were cut back, 2 bases at V and 2 bases at J, with 12 bases in the middle. This CDR3 is built from 15 residues. Germline CDR1 SGHTA, CDR2 FQGTGA. CDR3 nucleotides: TGTGCCAGCAGCTTATACCCAGGGCAGCAAGAGACCCAGTACTCC. Protein sequence: CASSLYPGQQETQYS.

This clonotype came up a few times. The chain joins TRBV5-1 to TRBJ2-7; no firm D call. There are 14 residues in the CDR3. Germline V gives CDR1 SGHRS, CDR2 YFSETQ. Trimming took 4 bases from V and 0 from J, leaving 11 bases between them. The CDR3 DNA follows: TGCGCCAGCAGCCTCACAGCGTTCTCCTACGAGCAGTACTTC. Translation: CASSLTAFSYEQYF. The full variable domain, in which reference TRBV5-1 and TRBJ2-7 provide the parts outside the CDR3, is KAGVTQTPRYLIKTRGQQVTLSCSPISGHRSVSWYQQTPGQGLQFLFEYFSETQRNKGNFPGRFSGRQFSNSRSEMNVSTLELGDSALYLCASSLTAFSYEQYFGPGTRLTVT.

In this sample, this clonotype turned up a few times. This sequence joins TRBV9 and TRBJ1-2; the D gene is possibly TRBD1 (6 bases). The CDR3 is made up of 15 amino acids. Germline V gene lookup returns CDR1 SGDLS and CDR2 YYNGEE. V lost 4 bases, J lost 0 bases, and 13 bases lay in between. CDR3 region: CASSLPGQTNYGYTF. The DNA for the CDR3 is TGTGCCAGCAGCCTCCCCGGACAGACTAACTATGGCTACACCTTC.

This clonotype has just a few counts. The chain uses TRBV20-1 and TRBJ1-1; no reliable D call. V was clipped by 6 bases and J by 0 bases, with 8 bases between them. Germline values: CDR1 DFQATT, CDR2 SNEGSKA (reference sequence). The CDR3 covers 12 residues. The CDR3 bases are TGCAGTGCCACCGGGCTGAACACTGAAGCTTTCTTT. Protein product: CSATGLNTEAFF.

This clonotype was found many times. This chain joins TRBV4-3 and TRBJ1-2; unclear D gene. V was cut by 0 bases and J by 0 bases, with 8 bases left in between. Per the germline V gene, CDR1 is LGHNA and CDR2 is YSLEER. The CDR3 runs 15 residues. CDR3 bases: TGCGCCAGCAGCCAAGACGCAAGGTCTAACTATGGCTACACCTTC. Encoded protein: CASSQDARSNYGYTF.

This clonotype was recorded a few times. This chain uses TRBV7-2 with TRBJ2-2; TRBD1 matches 8 bases. The CDR3 has 17 amino acids. The germline V gene encodes CDR1 SGHTA and CDR2 FQGNSA. The V gene end was trimmed by 6 bases and the J gene end by 0 bases; junction bases not matched to a gene: 9. This CDR3 reads CASRISPGQANTGELFF. Here the CDR3 DNA reads TGTGCCAGCAGAATATCTCCGGGACAGGCGAACACCGGGGAGCTGTTTTTT.